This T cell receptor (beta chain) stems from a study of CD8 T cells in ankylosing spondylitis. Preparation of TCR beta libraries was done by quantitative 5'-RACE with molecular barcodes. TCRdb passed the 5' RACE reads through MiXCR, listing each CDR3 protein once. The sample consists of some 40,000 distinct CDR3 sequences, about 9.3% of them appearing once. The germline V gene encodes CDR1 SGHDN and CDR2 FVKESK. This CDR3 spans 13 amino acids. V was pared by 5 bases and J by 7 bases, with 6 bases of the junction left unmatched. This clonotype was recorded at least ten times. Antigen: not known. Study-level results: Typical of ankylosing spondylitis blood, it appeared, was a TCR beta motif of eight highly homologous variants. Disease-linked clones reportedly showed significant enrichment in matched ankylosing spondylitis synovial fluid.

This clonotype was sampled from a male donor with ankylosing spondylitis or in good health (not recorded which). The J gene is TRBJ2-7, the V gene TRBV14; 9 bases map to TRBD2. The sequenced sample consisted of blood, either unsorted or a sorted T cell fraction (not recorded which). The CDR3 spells CASSEGLAGEQYF. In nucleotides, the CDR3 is TGTGCCAGCAGCGAGGGACTAGCTGGGGAGCAGTACTTC.